The 30 T cell receptor beta chains in this list originate from one sample, sequenced in a study of regulatory dendritic cells for organ transplantation. Using immunoSEQ multiplex PCR, the repertoire was profiled, and TCRdb retains in-frame clones only, with some absent. The sample lists fewer than 40,000 clones, around nine tenths occurring once. The sequenced sample was naive CD8+ T cells from blood. The subset here: CD45RA+ naive T cells. The receptors stem from a human donor in good health.

This chain connects TRBV29-1 to TRBJ2-3; 8 bases agree with TRBD2. The CDR3 extends over 15 amino acids. From germline, CDR1 is SQVTM and CDR2 ANQGSEA. J gave up 1 base and V 4 bases, and 7 bases lay outside the gene matches. The CDR3 loop is CSVALASGRTDTQYF. The CDR3 DNA sequence: TGCAGCGTTGCATTGGCTAGCGGGCGCACAGATACGCAGTATTTT.

This clone was seen a single time. The V and J genes are TRBV27 and TRBJ1-1; 7 bases map to TRBD1. V lost 4 bases to trimming and J lost 4 bases; unmatched junction nucleotides: 6. From germline, CDR1 is MNHEY and CDR2 SMNVEV (reference sequence). The CDR3 has 14 amino acids. The CDR3 DNA reads TGTGCCAGCAGTTGGGACAGACCCCCCACTGAAGCTTTCTTT. Protein sequence: CASSWDRPPTEAFF.

The chain couples TRBV27 to TRBJ2-7; 7 bases match TRBD2. Germline trimming cut 3 bases from V and 1 base from J; bases unmatched to any gene: 3. The CDR3 is 14 residues long. The germline V gene encodes CDR1 MNHEY and CDR2 SMNVEV (reference sequence). CDR3 DNA: TGTGCCAGCAGTTTTCCCGGGAGGTCCTACGAGCAGTACTTC. Its translation: CASSFPGRSYEQYF.

The chain has TRBV6-5 and TRBJ1-3; tentative D call: TRBD1 (5 bases). V was cut by 11 bases and J by 1 base, with 6 bases left in between. CDR1 and CDR2 from the germline V gene are MNHEY and SVGAGI. This CDR3 has 11 amino acids. The CDR3 bases are TGTGCCTCAGGGTCTGGAAACACCATATATTTT. As protein: CASGSGNTIYF.

The rearrangement links TRBV28 to TRBJ2-7; D may be TRBD2 (5 bases). Germline lookup yields CDR1 MDHEN and CDR2 SYDVKM. The CDR3 runs to 14 residues. V was cut by 6 bases and J by 0 bases, with 12 bases left in between. In nucleotides, the CDR3 is TGTGCCAGCAGCCCCGTAGGGAGCTCCTACGAGCAGTACTTC. Protein product: CASSPVGSSYEQYF.

In nucleotides, the CDR3 is TGTGCCAGCTCACCAGGGGATATTCCAGATACGCAGTATTTT. It encodes CASSPGDIPDTQYF. The V call is TRBV18, the J call TRBJ2-3; unclear D gene. V dropped 2 bases and J dropped 4 bases, with 10 bases sitting between them. CDR1 and CDR2 (germline): KGHSH, LQKENI. This CDR3 is 14 amino acids long. Drawing the rest from reference TRBV18 and TRBJ2-3, the complete variable domain is NAGVMQNPRHLVRRRGQEARLRCSPMKGHSHVYWYRQLPEEGLKFMVYLQKENIIDESGMPKERFSAEFPKEGPSILRIQQVVRGDSAAYFCASSPGDIPDTQYFGPGTRLTVL.

On this clone: Relative to the germline gene, one junction end is altered; a read error may explain this. V usage is TRBV6-5 and J usage is TRBJ1-4, with no clear D. Per germline, CDR1 MNHEY and CDR2 SVGAGI. This CDR3 has 15 residues. CDR3 sequence: CASTYNGALNEKLFF. The CDR3, as DNA: TGTGCCAGCACTTACAACGGTGCCCTTAATGAAAAACTGTTTTTT.

The table lists this clone with a count of one. This rearrangement joins TRBV7-2 to TRBJ2-1; no reliable D call. The CDR3 covers 13 residues. Deletions cut 2 bases from V and 7 bases from J, with 9 bases between. Germline CDR1 and CDR2: SGHTA and FQGNSA. The CDR3 sequence is CASSLFQNNEQFF. CDR3 sequence (DNA): TGTGCCAGCAGCTTATTCCAGAATAATGAGCAGTTCTTC.

This clone was counted once. J is TRBJ2-7 and V is TRBV9; weak D call: TRBD2 (6 bases). Germline V lookup: CDR1 SGDLS, CDR2 YYNGEE. The CDR3 contains 15 residues. V lost 0 bases and J lost 3, with 13 bases in between. For the CDR3, the DNA is TGTGCCAGCAGCGTAGCTCCTGGGGGGTACTACGAGCAGTACTTC. Translating it yields CASSVAPGGYYEQYF.

The chain has TRBV7-8 and TRBJ1-4; 9 bases agree with TRBD1. CDR3 length: 15 amino acids. The V segment lost 3 bases and the J segment 6 bases; nucleotides outside the gene matches: 5. CDR1 is SGHVS and CDR2 is FQNEAQ in the germline V gene. CDR3 in amino acids: CASSFGTGIYEKLFF. CDR3 nucleotides: TGTGCCAGCAGCTTCGGGACAGGGATTTATGAAAAACTGTTTTTT.

The chain carries TRBV7-8 and TRBJ1-5, with a possible D match to TRBD1 (6 bases). The CDR3 runs to 15 residues. The germline V gene has CDR1 SGHVS and CDR2 FQNEAQ. V was shortened by 5 bases and J by 6 bases, with 17 bases between the two germline ends. CDR3 nucleotides: TGTGCCAGCAGCCATTTCGGGGGCAGTGGTCAGCCCCAGCATTTT. It specifies CASSHFGGSGQPQHF.

CDR3 amino acids: CASSDRGGYGYTF. The CDR3 coding sequence is TGTGCCAGCAGTGACAGGGGTGGCTATGGCTACACCTTC. The rearrangement joins TRBV6-5 to TRBJ1-2, with 8 bases identical to TRBD1. The V gene's germline CDR1 is MNHEY and CDR2 SVGAGI. J gave up 4 bases and V 5 bases, and 3 bases lay outside the gene matches. The CDR3 runs 13 residues.

J is TRBJ2-1 and V is TRBV4-3, with TRBD2 identical over 8 bases. The CDR3 has 15 residues. Germline V gene sequence: CDR1 LGHNA, CDR2 YSLEER. Trimming removed 1 base from V and 7 bases from J; junction bases left unmatched: 6. For the CDR3, the DNA is TGCGCCAGCAGCCAAGTGGGCGGGGGGCAAAATGAGCAGTTCTTC. It translates to CASSQVGGGQNEQFF.

DNA for the CDR3: TGTGCCAGCAGCTTTAGTGGTACACAAGCCTACGAGCAGTACTTC. It translates to CASSFSGTQAYEQYF. The chain links TRBV7-6 to TRBJ2-7; D gene ambiguous. Trimming removed 3 bases at V and 2 bases at J, with 14 bases between. The CDR3 covers 15 residues. The germline V gene encodes CDR1 SGHVS and CDR2 FNYEAQ.

The V call is TRBV28, the J call TRBJ2-1; 15 bases map to TRBD2. Germline lookup yields CDR1 MDHEN and CDR2 SYDVKM. V was clipped by 5 bases and J by 4 bases; unmatched bases: 3. The CDR3 length is 16 residues. The CDR3: CASSPGLAGGYNEQFF. The CDR3 nucleotides read TGTGCCAGCAGTCCCGGACTAGCGGGAGGGTACAATGAGCAGTTCTTC.

The chain is built from TRBV27 and TRBJ2-1; a weak D match, TRBD1 (6 bases). CDR3 size: 15 residues. CDR1 and CDR2 from the germline V gene are MNHEY and SMNVEV (reference sequence). Between the trimmed V and J ends, which lost 5 bases and 4 bases, there was a span of 15 bases. The CDR3 sequence is CASSVRDRPYNEQFF. The CDR3 bases are TGTGCCAGCAGTGTCCGAGACAGGCCGTACAATGAGCAGTTCTTC.

The V call is TRBV4-1, the J call TRBJ2-1; 7 nucleotides match TRBD1. The germline gives CDR1 MGHRA, CDR2 YSYEKL. V gave up 8 bases and J gave up 1 base; unmatched junction bases: 5. The CDR3 has 14 residues. CDR3 sequence: CASGNRGSYNEQFF. CDR3 nucleotide sequence: TGCGCCAGCGGTAACAGGGGATCCTACAATGAGCAGTTCTTC.

The V call is TRBV9, the J call TRBJ2-2; D is unresolved. CDR1 and CDR2 from the germline V gene are SGDLS and YYNGEE. The V gene lost 5 bases and the J gene lost 2 bases, with 4 bases spanning the gap. This CDR3 comprises 12 residues. CDR3 coding DNA: TGTGCCAGCAGTGTAAACACCGGGGAGCTGTTTTTT. Protein: CASSVNTGELFF.

The chain combines TRBV4-3 with TRBJ2-1; the D is unclear. Trimming removed 4 bases from V and 4 bases from J, with 17 bases in between. Germline CDR1 LGHNA, CDR2 YSLEER. The CDR3 extends over 16 amino acids. The chain's CDR3 is CASSLGSGPSYNEQFF. In DNA, the CDR3 is TGCGCCAGCAGCCTAGGGTCTGGGCCCTCTTACAATGAGCAGTTCTTC.

The V gene is TRBV5-8, the J gene TRBJ1-1, with 8 bases lining up with TRBD1. Germline V gene data show CDR1 as SGHTS and CDR2 as YDEGEE. The V and J ends lost 4 bases and 11 bases, in that order; junction bases with no gene match: 10. The CDR3 consists of 13 residues. CDR3 sequence reads: CASSLTPQGEAFF. The CDR3 nucleotides read TGTGCCAGCAGCCTTACCCCACAGGGGGAGGCTTTCTTT.

The chain joins TRBV10-2 to TRBJ2-7; D might be TRBD1 (8 bases). Germline-derived CDR1 and CDR2 are WSHSY and SAAADI. This CDR3 spans 14 amino acids. Trimming shortened V by 2 bases and J by 6 bases, and 14 bases separated the two germline ends. CDR3 sequence: CASSEGLDRGEQYF. CDR3 in DNA: TGCGCCAGCAGTGAGGGACTAGACAGGGGCGAGCAGTACTTC.

This clone was seen once. The chain uses TRBV6-5 and TRBJ1-4; D is ambiguous. The CDR3 consists of 12 residues. From germline, CDR1 is MNHEY and CDR2 SVGAGI. Trimming shortened V by 5 bases and J by 8 bases, and 9 bases separated the two germline ends. CDR3 sequence reads: CASSPGQEKLFF. As DNA, the CDR3 is TGTGCCAGCAGTCCGGGCCAAGAAAAACTGTTTTTT.

The chain recombines TRBV6-1 with TRBJ2-1, with 9 bases matching TRBD1. Per germline, CDR1 MNHNS and CDR2 SASEGT. CDR3 size: 14 residues. J lost 4 bases, V lost 11 bases, and 9 bases had no gene match. The CDR3: CAAHRTGEYNEQFF. DNA of the CDR3: TGTGCCGCTCACCGGACAGGGGAGTACAATGAGCAGTTCTTC.

The chain recombines TRBV5-1 with TRBJ2-1; TRBD2 agrees at 11 bases. This CDR3 spans 15 amino acids. CDR1 and CDR2 (germline): SGHRS, YFSETQ. V lost 4 bases and J lost 7; bases outside the gene matches: 7. In nucleotides, the CDR3 is TGCGCCAGCAGCCACGGGATAGCGGGAGGGAATGAGCAGTTCTTC. Its translation: CASSHGIAGGNEQFF.

The rearrangement links TRBV28 to TRBJ1-5; D is undetermined. Per germline, CDR1 MDHEN and CDR2 SYDVKM. CDR3 size: 11 residues. The V and J ends lost 5 bases and 4 bases respectively, with 3 bases between them. DNA for the CDR3: TGTGCCAGCAGTGCGAATCAGCCCCAGCATTTT. Its protein product is CASSANQPQHF.

The chain combines TRBV21-1 with TRBJ2-1; TRBD2 is the table's D call and was not checked against the DNA. TRBV21-1 is flagged as a pseudogene. CDR3 length: 14 amino acids. The DNA of the CDR3 is TGTGCCAGCAGCAAAGGGCGGAGGCCCAATGAGCAGTTCTTC. Encoded protein: CASSKGRRPNEQFF.

This clone was seen just once. The gene calls are TRBV12-1 and TRBJ2-2; whether TRBD1, the table's D call, matches the DNA was not checked. TRBV12-1 represents a pseudogene. This CDR3 is 17 amino acids long. The CDR3 region is CASSFALSRGGTGELFF. The DNA for the CDR3 is TGTGCCAGCAGCTTTGCGCTTTCTAGGGGTGGCACCGGGGAGCTGTTTTTT.

This clone was observed once. V gene TRBV6-5 combines with J gene TRBJ2-3; D is unresolved. CDR3 size: 13 residues. CDR1 is MNHEY, CDR2 SVGAGI, per germline. The V and J ends lost 6 bases and 4 bases respectively, with 11 bases between them. The CDR3 is CASSIGRADTQYF. DNA of the CDR3: TGTGCCAGCAGCATAGGACGGGCAGATACGCAGTATTTT.

The chain is built from TRBV6-5 and TRBJ2-1, with 7 bases aligning to TRBD1. This CDR3 has 14 amino acids. V was pared by 5 bases and J by 14 bases, with 15 bases of the junction left unmatched. CDR1 is MNHEY, CDR2 SVGAGI, per germline. The CDR3 protein is CASSTSPLTGVEFF. The CDR3 DNA reads as TGTGCCAGCAGTACCTCCCCCTTAACAGGGGTCGAGTTCTTC.

This clone has more than one count but fewer than ten. The V gene is TRBV28, the J gene TRBJ1-5; D remains unclear. In germline, CDR1 is MDHEN, CDR2 SYDVKM. The CDR3 loop spans 11 amino acids. V dropped 3 bases and J dropped 7 bases, with 4 bases sitting between them. The chain's CDR3 is CASSFGQPQHF. CDR3 nucleotides: TGTGCCAGCAGTTTTGGGCAGCCCCAGCATTTT.